Following are 7 T cell receptor beta chains from one sample sequenced in a study of graft-versus-host responses after intestinal transplantation. The method was immunoSEQ multiplex PCR; TCRdb's version includes in-frame clones alone and lacks a portion of them. The table records tens of thousands of clones, 85% to 95% of them present only once. For these receptors, no antigen is known. Sequenced here: unstimulated CD8+ T cells sorted from spleen or lymph node cells, sampled before transplant. These TCRs come from a human donor who was the organ donor for an intestinal transplant.

V usage is TRBV19 and J usage is TRBJ1-1; D may be TRBD1 (5 bases). Germline lookup yields CDR1 LNHDA and CDR2 SQIVND (reference sequence). Trimming stripped 6 bases from V and 4 bases from J, with 18 bases between. There are 15 residues in the CDR3. CDR3 coding DNA: TGTGCCAGTAGCTCGATACAGGCCGGAATCACTGAAGCTTTCTTT. Translation: CASSSIQAGITEAFF. The full variable domain, rest sourced from reference TRBV19 and TRBJ1-1, is DGGITQSPKYLFRKEGQNVTLSCEQNLNHDAMYWYRQDPGQGLRLIYYSQIVNDFQKGDIAEGYSVSREKKESFPLTVTSAQKNPTAFYLCASSSIQAGITEAFFGQGTRLTVV.

The chain uses TRBV6-1 and TRBJ1-5; D is unclear. The ends were cut back, 3 bases at V and 2 bases at J, with 5 bases in the middle. This CDR3 has 13 amino acids. CDR1 MNHNS and CDR2 SASEGT come from the germline V gene. The CDR3 DNA follows: TGTGCCAGCAGTGACGGGGGCAATCAGCCCCAGCATTTT. Protein: CASSDGGNQPQHF.

The rearrangement joins TRBV7-9 to TRBJ2-5; D uncertain. The germline V gene encodes CDR1 SEHNR and CDR2 FQNEAQ (reference sequence). The CDR3 loop spans 12 amino acids. V was shortened by 1 base and J by 5 bases, with 5 bases between the two germline ends. DNA of the CDR3: TGTGCCAGCAGCTTAGTCGGGGAGACCCAGTACTTC. It yields the protein CASSLVGETQYF.

V is TRBV12-5 and J is TRBJ2-1; unclear D gene. From germline, CDR1 is LGHNT and CDR2 FRNRAP. V gave up 5 bases and J gave up 0 bases, with 5 bases separating them. The CDR3 contains 13 residues. CDR3 sequence: CASGLGSYNEQFF. In DNA, the CDR3 is TGTGCTAGTGGTCTAGGCTCCTACAATGAGCAGTTCTTC.

CDR3 protein: CASSEPITEDEQYF. Here the CDR3 DNA reads TGCGCCAGCAGTGAGCCCATTACCGAGGACGAGCAGTACTTC. The chain couples TRBV10-2 to TRBJ2-7; D is ambiguous. The CDR3 is 14 residues long. Germline loops: CDR1 WSHSY, CDR2 SAAADI. Trimming took 2 bases from V and 5 from J, leaving 13 bases between them.

J is TRBJ2-1 and V is TRBV9; weak D call: TRBD1 (6 bases). Trimming pared 3 bases from V and 7 bases from J, leaving 20 bases between. Per germline, CDR1 SGDLS and CDR2 YYNGEE. This CDR3 has 16 amino acids. CDR3 sequence reads: CASSGKGRDIDNEQFF. CDR3 DNA: TGTGCCAGCAGCGGTAAGGGTAGGGACATAGATAATGAGCAGTTCTTC.

CDR3: CASNSGTGATEAFF. The CDR3 region has the DNA TGTGCCAGCAATTCCGGGACAGGGGCCACTGAAGCTTTCTTT. The V call is TRBV2, the J call TRBJ1-1, with 10 bases lining up with TRBD1. V gave up 7 bases and J gave up 4 bases; unmatched junction bases: 6. CDR1 and CDR2 from the germline V gene are SNHLY and FYNNEI. The CDR3 sequence is 14 residues long.